This T cell receptor (beta chain) is drawn from a study of OX40 agonist ivuxolimab in advanced cancers. Study-level information: The study gave patients intravenous ivuxolimab at 0.01 to 10 mg/kg every 2 weeks. Points from the study as a whole: The authors also found low normalized T-cell clonal expansion in some nonresponders.

For this clone: Its target is not known.

The CDR3 runs 11 residues. The trim removed 6 bases at V and 6 bases at J, leaving 3 bases unmatched. Germline V CDR1 and CDR2: SQVTM, ANQGSEA. Profiling relied on immunoSEQ multiplex PCR, and the TCRdb table lists in-frame clones only, not all of them. The table records about 69,000 clones, 91% of them present only once. Sampling times: baseline, cycle 4 day 1, cycle 7 day 1. Sample: CD4+ or CD8+ T cells sorted from blood, taken in a trial of the OX40 agonist ivuxolimab. This clonotype was sampled from an adult with an advanced solid tumor such as melanoma, head and neck, liver or kidney cancer. This chain uses TRBV29-1 with TRBJ2-7; TRBD2 matches at 9 bases. The CDR3 DNA follows: TGCAGCGTGGGACTAGCATCCGAGCAGTACTTC. It translates to CSVGLASEQYF.